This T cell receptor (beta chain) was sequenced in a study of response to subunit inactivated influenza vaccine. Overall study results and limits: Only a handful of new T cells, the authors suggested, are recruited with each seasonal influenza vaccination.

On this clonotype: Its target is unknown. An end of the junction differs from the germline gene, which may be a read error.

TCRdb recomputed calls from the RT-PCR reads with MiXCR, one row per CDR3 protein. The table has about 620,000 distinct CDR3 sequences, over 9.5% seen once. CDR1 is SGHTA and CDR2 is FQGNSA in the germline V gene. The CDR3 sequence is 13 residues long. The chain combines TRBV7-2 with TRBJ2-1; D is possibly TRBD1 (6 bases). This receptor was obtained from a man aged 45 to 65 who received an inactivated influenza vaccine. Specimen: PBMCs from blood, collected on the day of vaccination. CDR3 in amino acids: CAISFGTYNEQFF. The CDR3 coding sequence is TGTGCCATCAGCTTTGGGACATACAATGAGCAGTTCTTC.